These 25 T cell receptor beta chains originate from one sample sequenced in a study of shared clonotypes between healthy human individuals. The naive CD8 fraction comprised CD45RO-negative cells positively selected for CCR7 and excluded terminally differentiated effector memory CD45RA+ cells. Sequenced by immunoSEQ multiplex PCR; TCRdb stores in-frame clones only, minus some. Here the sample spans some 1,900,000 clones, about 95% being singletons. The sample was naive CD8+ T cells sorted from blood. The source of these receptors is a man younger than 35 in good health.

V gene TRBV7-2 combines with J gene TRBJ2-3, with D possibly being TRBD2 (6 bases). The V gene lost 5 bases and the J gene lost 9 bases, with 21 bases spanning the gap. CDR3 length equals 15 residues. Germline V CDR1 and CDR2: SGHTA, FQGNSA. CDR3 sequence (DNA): TGTGCCAGCAGCAAACCGCTAGGAGGGCCCGTGACGCAGTATTTT. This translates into CASSKPLGGPVTQYF. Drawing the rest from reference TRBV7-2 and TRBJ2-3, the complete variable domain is GAGVSQSPSNKVTEKGKDVELRCDPISGHTALYWYRQSLGQGLEFLIYFQGNSAPDKSGLPSDRFSAERTGGSVSTLTIQRTQQEDSAVYLCASSKPLGGPVTQYFGPGTRLTVL.

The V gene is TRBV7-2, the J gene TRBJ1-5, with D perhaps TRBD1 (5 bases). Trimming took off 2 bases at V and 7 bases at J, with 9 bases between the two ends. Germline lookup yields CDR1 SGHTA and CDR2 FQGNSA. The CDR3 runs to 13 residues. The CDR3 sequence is CASSLQGSQPQHF. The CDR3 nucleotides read TGTGCCAGCAGCTTACAGGGAAGCCAGCCCCAGCATTTT.

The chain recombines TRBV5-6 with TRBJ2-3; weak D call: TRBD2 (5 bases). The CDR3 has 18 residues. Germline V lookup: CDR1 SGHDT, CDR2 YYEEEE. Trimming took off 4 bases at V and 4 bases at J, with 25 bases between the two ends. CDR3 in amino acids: CASSQPGWASKEADTQYF. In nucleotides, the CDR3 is TGTGCCAGCAGCCAGCCAGGCTGGGCTAGCAAGGAAGCAGATACGCAGTATTTT.

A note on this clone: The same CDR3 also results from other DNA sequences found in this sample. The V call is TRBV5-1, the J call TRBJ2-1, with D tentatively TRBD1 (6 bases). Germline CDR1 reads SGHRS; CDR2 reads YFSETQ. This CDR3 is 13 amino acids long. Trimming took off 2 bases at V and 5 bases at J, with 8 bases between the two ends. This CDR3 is CASSFGGDNEQFF. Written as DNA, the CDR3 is TGCGCCAGCAGCTTTGGGGGCGACAATGAGCAGTTCTTC.

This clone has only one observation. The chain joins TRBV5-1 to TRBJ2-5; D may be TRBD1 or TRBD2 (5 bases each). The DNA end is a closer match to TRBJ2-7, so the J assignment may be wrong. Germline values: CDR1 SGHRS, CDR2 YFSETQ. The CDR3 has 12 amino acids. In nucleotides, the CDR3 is TGCGCCAGCAGCGAGGGGACCTACGAGCAGTACTTC. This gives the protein CASSEGTYEQYF.

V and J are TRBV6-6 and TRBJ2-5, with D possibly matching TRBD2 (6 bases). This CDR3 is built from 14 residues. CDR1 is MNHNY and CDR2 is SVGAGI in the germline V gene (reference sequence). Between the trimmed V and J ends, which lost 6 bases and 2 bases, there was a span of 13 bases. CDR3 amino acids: CASSGVRDQETQYF. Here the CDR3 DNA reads TGTGCCAGCAGCGGGGTGCGGGATCAAGAGACCCAGTACTTC.

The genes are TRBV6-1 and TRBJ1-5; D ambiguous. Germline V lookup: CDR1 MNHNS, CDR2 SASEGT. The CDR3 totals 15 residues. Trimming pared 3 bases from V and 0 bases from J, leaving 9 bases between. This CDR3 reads CASSETDYSNQPQHF. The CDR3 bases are TGTGCCAGCAGTGAGACGGATTATAGCAATCAGCCCCAGCATTTT.

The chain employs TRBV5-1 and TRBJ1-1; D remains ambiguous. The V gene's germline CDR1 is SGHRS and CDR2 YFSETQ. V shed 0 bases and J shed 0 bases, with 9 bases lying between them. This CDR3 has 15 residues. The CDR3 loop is CASSLGRLMNTEAFF. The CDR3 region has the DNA TGCGCCAGCAGCTTGGGAAGACTGATGAACACTGAAGCTTTCTTT.

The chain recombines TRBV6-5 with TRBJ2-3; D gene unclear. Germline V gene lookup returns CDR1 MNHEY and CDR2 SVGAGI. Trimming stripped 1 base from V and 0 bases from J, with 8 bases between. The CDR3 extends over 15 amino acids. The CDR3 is CASSYYGVSTDTQYF. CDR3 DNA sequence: TGTGCCAGCAGTTACTATGGCGTGAGCACAGATACGCAGTATTTT.

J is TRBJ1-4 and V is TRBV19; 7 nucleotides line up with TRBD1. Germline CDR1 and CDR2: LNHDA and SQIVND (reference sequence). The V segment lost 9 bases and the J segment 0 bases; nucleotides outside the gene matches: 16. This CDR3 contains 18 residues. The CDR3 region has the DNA TGTGCCAGCTCCCATCCGGGACAGCGGGGTCCAACTAATGAAAAACTGTTTTTT. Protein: CASSHPGQRGPTNEKLFF.

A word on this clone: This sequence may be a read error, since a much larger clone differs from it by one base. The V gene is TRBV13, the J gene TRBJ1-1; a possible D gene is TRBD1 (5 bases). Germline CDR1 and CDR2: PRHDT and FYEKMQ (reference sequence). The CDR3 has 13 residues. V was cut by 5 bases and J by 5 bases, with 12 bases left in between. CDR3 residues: CASSVGGGTEAFF. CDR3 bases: TGTGCCAGCAGCGTGGGGGGAGGGACTGAAGCTTTCTTT.

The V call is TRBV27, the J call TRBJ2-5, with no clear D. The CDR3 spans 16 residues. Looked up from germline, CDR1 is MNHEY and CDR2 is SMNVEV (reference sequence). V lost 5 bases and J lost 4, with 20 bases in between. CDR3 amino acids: CASSILGPLRTETQYF. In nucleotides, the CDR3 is TGTGCCAGCAGTATACTCGGGCCTCTACGGACAGAGACCCAGTACTTC.

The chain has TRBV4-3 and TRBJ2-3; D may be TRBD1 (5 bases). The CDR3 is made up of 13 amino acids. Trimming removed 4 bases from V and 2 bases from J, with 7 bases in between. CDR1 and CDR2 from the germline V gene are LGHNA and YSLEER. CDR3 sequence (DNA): TGCGCCAGCAGCCCGACAGCCACAGATACGCAGTATTTT. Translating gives CASSPTATDTQYF.

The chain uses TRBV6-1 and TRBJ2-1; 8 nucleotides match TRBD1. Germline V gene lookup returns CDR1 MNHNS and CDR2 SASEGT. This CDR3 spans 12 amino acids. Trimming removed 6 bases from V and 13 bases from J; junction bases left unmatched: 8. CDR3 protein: CASRTGEVEQFF. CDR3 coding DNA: TGTGCCAGCAGGACAGGGGAGGTGGAACAGTTCTTC.

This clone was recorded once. The CDR3 DNA reads as TGTGCCAGCAGTTCGTTGGGTTTGGACAACATTCAGTACTTC. This translates into CASSSLGLDNIQYF. The chain carries TRBV6-5 and TRBJ2-4; the D is unclear. The CDR3 is 14 amino acids. In germline, CDR1 is MNHEY, CDR2 SVGAGI. V was shortened by 4 bases and J by 7 bases, with 14 bases between the two germline ends.

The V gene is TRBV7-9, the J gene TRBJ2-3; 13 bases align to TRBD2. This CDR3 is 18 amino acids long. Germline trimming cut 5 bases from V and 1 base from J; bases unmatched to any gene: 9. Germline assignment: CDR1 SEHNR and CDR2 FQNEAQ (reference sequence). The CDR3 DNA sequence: TGTGCCAGCAGCATACAACTAGCGGGGGGGCCCGGCACAGATACGCAGTATTTT. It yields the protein CASSIQLAGGPGTDTQYF.

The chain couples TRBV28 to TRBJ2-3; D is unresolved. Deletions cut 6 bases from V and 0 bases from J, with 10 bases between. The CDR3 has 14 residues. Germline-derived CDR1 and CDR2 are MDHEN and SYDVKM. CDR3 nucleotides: TGTGCCAGCAGCGCCACGTCTAGCACAGATACGCAGTATTTT. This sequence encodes CASSATSSTDTQYF.

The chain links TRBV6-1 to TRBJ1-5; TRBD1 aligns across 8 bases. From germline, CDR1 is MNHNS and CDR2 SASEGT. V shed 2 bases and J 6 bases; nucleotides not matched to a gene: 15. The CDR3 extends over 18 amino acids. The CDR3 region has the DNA TGTGCCAGCAGTGAAACCATCGGACAGGGAGAGTATTCTCAGCCCCAGCATTTT. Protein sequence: CASSETIGQGEYSQPQHF.

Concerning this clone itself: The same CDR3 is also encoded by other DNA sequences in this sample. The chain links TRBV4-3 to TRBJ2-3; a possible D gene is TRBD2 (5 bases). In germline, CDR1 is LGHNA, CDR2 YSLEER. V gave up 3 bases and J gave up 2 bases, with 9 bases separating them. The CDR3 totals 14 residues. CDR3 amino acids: CASSQRGSTDTQYF. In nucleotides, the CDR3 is TGCGCCAGCAGCCAGAGAGGGTCCACAGATACGCAGTATTTT.

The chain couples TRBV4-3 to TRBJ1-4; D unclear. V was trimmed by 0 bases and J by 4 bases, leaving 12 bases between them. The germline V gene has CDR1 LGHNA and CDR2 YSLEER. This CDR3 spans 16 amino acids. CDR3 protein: CASSQDRESLNEKLFF. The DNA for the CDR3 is TGCGCCAGCAGCCAAGATCGGGAGTCCCTTAATGAAAAACTGTTTTTT.

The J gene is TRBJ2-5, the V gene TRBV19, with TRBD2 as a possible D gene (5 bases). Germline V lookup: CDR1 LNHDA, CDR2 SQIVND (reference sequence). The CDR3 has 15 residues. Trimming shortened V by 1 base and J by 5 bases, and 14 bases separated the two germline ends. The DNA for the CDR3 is TGTGCCAGTAGTATAGGGGCTAGCTCAATCGAGACCCAGTACTTC. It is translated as CASSIGASSIETQYF.

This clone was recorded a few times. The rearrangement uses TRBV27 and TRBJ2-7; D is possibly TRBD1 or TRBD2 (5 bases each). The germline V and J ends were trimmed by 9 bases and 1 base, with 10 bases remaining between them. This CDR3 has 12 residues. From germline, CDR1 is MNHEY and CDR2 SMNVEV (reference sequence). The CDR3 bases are TGTGCCAGTGGGGACGGGTCCTACGAGCAGTACTTC. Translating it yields CASGDGSYEQYF.

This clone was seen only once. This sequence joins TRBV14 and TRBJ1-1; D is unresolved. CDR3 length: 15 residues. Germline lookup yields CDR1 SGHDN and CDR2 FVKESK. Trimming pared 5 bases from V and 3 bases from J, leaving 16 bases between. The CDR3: CASSYGSGSYTEAFF. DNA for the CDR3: TGTGCCAGCAGCTACGGATCCGGGTCGTACACTGAAGCTTTCTTT.

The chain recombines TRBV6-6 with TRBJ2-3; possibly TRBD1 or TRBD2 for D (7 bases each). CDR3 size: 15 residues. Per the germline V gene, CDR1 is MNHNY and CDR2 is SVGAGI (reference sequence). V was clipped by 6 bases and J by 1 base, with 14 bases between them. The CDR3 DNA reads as TGTGCCAGCAGGACCCAGGGGGGGGGCACAGATACGCAGTATTTT. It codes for CASRTQGGGTDTQYF.

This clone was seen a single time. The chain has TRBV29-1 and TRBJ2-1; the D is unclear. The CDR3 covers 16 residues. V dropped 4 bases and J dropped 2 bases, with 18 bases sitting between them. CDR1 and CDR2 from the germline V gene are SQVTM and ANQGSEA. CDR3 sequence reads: CSVVWGEGPTYNEQFF. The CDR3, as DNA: TGCAGCGTTGTTTGGGGTGAAGGGCCCACCTACAATGAGCAGTTCTTC.